This T cell receptor beta chain was found in a study of T cells of healthy individuals. TCRdb ran MiXCR on the 5' RACE reads and lists one entry per CDR3 protein. The sample carries about 53,000 distinct CDR3 sequences, around 15% recorded once. Trimming removed 2 bases at V and 2 bases at J, with 10 bases between. The CDR3 totals 14 residues. From germline, CDR1 is MDHEN and CDR2 SYDVKM. This chain joins TRBV28 and TRBJ2-7, with TRBD1 as a possible D gene (5 bases). This TCR came from a human donor in good health. DNA for the CDR3: TGTGCCAGCAGTTTACTCCAGGGCCCCTACGAGCAGTACTTC. Protein product: CASSLLQGPYEQYF. Drawing the rest from reference TRBV28 and TRBJ2-7, the complete variable domain is DVKVTQSSRYLVKRTGEKVFLECVQDMDHENMFWYRQDPGLGLRLIYFSYDVKMKEKGDIPEGYSVSREKKERFSLILESASTNQTSMYLCASSLLQGPYEQYFGPGTRLTVT.